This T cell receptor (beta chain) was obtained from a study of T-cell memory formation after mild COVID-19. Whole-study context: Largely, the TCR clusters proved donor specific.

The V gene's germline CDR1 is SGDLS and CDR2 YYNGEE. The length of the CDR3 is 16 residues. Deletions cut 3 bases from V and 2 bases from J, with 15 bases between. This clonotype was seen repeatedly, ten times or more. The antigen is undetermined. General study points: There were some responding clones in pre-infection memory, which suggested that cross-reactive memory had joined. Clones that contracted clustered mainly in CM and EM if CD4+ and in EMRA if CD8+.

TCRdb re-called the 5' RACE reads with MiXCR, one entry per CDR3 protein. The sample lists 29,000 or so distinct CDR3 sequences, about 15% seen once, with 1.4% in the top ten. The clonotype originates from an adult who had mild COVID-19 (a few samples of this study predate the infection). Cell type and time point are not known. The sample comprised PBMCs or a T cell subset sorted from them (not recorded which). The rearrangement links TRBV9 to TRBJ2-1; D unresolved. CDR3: CASSAQTLQTYNEQFF. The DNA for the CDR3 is TGTGCCAGCAGCGCCCAGACCTTACAGACCTACAATGAGCAGTTCTTC. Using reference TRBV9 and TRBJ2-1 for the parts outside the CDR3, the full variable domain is DSGVTQTPKHLITATGQRVTLRCSPRSGDLSVYWYQQSLDQGLQFLIQYYNGEERAKGNILERFSAQQFPDLHSELNLSSLELGDSALYFCASSAQTLQTYNEQFFGPGTRLTVL.